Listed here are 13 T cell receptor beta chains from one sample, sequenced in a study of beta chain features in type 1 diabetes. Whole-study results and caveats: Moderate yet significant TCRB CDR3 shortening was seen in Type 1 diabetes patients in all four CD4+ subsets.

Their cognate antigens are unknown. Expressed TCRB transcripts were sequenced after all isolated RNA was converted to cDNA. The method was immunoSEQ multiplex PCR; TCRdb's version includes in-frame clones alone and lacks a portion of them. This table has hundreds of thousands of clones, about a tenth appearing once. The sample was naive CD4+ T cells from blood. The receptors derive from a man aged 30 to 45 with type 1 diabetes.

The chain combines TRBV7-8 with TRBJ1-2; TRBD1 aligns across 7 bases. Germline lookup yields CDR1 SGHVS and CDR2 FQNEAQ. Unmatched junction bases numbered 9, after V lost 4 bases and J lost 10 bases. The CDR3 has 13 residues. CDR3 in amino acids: CASSSRQGSPYTF. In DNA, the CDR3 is TGTGCCAGCAGCTCACGACAGGGTTCACCCTACACCTTC.

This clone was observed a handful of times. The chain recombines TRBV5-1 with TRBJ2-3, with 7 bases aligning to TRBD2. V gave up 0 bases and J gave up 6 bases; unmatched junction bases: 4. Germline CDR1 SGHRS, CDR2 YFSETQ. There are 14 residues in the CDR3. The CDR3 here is CASSLERGVDTQYF. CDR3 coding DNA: TGCGCCAGCAGCTTGGAACGGGGGGTGGATACGCAGTATTTT.

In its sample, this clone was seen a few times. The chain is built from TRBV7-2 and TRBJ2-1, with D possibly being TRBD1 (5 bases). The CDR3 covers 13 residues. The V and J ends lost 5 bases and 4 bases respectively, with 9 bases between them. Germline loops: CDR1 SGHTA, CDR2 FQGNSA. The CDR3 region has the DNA TGTGCCAGCAGCCTGGGGCATTACAATGAGCAGTTCTTC. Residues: CASSLGHYNEQFF.

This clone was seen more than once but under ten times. This CDR3 is CACRGGGDSPLHF. CDR3 nucleotides: TGTGCGTGTCGGGGGGGTGGGGATTCACCCCTCCACTTT. The J gene is TRBJ1-6, the V gene TRBV7-2; D may be TRBD1 (5 bases). The V gene's germline CDR1 is SGHTA and CDR2 FQGNSA. CDR3 length: 13 residues.

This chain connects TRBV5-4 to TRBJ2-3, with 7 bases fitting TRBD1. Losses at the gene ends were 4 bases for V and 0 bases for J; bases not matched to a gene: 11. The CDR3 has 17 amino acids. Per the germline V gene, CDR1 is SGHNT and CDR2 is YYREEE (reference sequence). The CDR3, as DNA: TGTGCCAGCAGCGAAAAAAGACAGGGTGGTAGCACAGATACGCAGTATTTT. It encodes CASSEKRQGGSTDTQYF.

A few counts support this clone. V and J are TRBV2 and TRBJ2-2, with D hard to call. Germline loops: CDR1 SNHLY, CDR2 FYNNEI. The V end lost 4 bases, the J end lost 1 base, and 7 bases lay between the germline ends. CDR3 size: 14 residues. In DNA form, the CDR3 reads TGTGCCAGCAGTGCCATAGTGAACACCGGGGAGCTGTTTTTT. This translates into CASSAIVNTGELFF.

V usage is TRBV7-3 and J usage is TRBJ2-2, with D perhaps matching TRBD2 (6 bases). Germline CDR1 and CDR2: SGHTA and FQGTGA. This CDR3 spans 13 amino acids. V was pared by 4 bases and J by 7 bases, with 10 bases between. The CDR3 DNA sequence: TGTGCCAGCAGCTCCGGGAGCGGCGGGGAGCTGTTTTTT. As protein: CASSSGSGGELFF. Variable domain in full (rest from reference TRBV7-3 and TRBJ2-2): GAGVSQTPSNKVTEKGKYVELRCDPISGHTALYWYRQSLGQGPEFLIYFQGTGAADDSGLPNDRFFAVRPEGSVSTLKIQRTERGDSAVYLCASSSGSGGELFFGEGSRLTVL.

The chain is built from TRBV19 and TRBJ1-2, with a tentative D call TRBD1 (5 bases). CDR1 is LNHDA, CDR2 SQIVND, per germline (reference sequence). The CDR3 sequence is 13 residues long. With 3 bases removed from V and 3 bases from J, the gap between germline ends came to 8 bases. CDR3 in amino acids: CASSIRVHYGYTF. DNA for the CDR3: TGTGCCAGTAGTATCAGGGTACACTATGGCTACACCTTC.

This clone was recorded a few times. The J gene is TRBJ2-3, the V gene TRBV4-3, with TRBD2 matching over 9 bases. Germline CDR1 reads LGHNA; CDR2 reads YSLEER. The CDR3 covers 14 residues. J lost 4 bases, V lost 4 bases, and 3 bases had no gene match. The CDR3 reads CASSLAGVADTQYF. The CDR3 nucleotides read TGCGCCAGCAGCCTAGCGGGGGTCGCAGATACGCAGTATTTT.

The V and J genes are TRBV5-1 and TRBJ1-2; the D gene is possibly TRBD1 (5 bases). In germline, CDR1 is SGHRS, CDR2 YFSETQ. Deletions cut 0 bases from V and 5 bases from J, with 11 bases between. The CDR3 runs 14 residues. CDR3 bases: TGCGCCAGCAGCTTGGACAGGTCTTTATATGGCTACACCTTC. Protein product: CASSLDRSLYGYTF.

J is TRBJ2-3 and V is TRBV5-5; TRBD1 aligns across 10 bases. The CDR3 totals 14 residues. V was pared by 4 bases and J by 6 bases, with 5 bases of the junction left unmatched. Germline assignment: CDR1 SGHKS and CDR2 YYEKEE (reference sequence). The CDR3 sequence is CASSAGTGVDTQYF. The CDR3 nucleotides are TGTGCCAGCAGCGCCGGGACAGGGGTCGATACGCAGTATTTT.

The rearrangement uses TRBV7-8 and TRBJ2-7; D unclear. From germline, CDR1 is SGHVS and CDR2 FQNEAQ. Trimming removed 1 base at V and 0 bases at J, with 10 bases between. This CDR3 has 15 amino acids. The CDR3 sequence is CASSLEWAGSYEQYF. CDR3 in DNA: TGTGCCAGCAGCTTAGAGTGGGCAGGCTCCTACGAGCAGTACTTC.

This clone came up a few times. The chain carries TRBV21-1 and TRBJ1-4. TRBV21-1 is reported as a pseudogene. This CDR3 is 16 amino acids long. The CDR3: CASSKVSSLTNEKLFF. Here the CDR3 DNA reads TGTGCCAGCAGCAAAGTCTCGTCCCTAACTAATGAAAAACTGTTTTTT.